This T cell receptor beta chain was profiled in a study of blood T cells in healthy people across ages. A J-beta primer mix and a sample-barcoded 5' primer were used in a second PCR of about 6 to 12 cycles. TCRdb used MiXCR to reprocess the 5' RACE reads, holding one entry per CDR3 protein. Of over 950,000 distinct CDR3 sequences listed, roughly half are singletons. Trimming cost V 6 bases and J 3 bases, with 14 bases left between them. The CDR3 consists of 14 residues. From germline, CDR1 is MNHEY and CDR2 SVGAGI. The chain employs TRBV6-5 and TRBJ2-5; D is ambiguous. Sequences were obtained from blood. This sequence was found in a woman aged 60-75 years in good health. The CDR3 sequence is CASSHVEAEETQYF. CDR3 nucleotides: TGTGCCAGCAGCCATGTAGAAGCCGAAGAGACCCAGTACTTC.